The 20 T cell receptor beta chains below come from one sample, sequenced in a study of beta chain features in type 1 diabetes. Study-level findings and limits: Among all four CD4+ subsets, Type 1 diabetes patients had TCRB CDR3s that were moderately but significantly shorter.

Reverse transcription of all isolated RNA meant that expressed TCRB transcripts were sequenced. Profiled with immunoSEQ multiplex PCR; TCRdb holds only in-frame clones, not every one. The sample lists about 150,000 clones; 7% to 9% were seen once. These receptors' targets are unknown. Input material: central memory CD4+ T cells from blood. Every receptor here comes from a young man with type 1 diabetes.

This chain uses TRBV5-1 with TRBJ1-2; D is uncertain. The V gene's germline CDR1 is SGHRS and CDR2 YFSETQ. Trimming took off 3 bases at V and 8 bases at J, with 11 bases between the two ends. The CDR3 totals 12 residues. Written as DNA, the CDR3 is TGCGCCAGCAGCTCGGACTCGACGGGCTACACCTTC. As protein: CASSSDSTGYTF.

The J gene is TRBJ2-1, the V gene TRBV6-5, with 9 bases fitting TRBD1. Germline CDR1 is MNHEY and CDR2 is SVGAGI. The CDR3 spans 14 residues. Trimming cost V 6 bases and J 5 bases; bases outside gene matches: 5. The CDR3 nucleotides are TGTGCCAGCAGAGGAGACAGGGGGAACAATGAGCAGTTCTTC. This encodes CASRGDRGNNEQFF.

The V and J genes are TRBV18 and TRBJ2-3, with D unclear. This CDR3 is 12 amino acids long. The germline V and J ends were trimmed by 3 bases and 1 base, with 2 bases remaining between them. Germline loops: CDR1 KGHSH, CDR2 LQKENI. The CDR3 sequence is CASSPGTDTQYF. The CDR3 nucleotides read TGTGCCAGCTCACCCGGCACAGATACGCAGTATTTT. Full variable domain (rest looked up from reference TRBV18 and TRBJ2-3): NAGVMQNPRHLVRRRGQEARLRCSPMKGHSHVYWYRQLPEEGLKFMVYLQKENIIDESGMPKERFSAEFPKEGPSILRIQQVVRGDSAAYFCASSPGTDTQYFGPGTRLTVL.

The chain links TRBV30 to TRBJ1-2, with a tentative D call TRBD1 (6 bases). Germline V lookup: CDR1 GTSNPN, CDR2 SVGIG (reference sequence). The CDR3 spans 17 residues. V was cut by 0 bases and J by 3 bases, with 20 bases left in between. The CDR3 loop reads CAWSVQDSQWGYYGYTF. CDR3 coding DNA: TGTGCCTGGAGTGTACAGGACAGCCAGTGGGGCTACTATGGCTACACCTTC.

The chain is built from TRBV5-6 and TRBJ2-7, with D possibly matching TRBD1 (5 bases). V shed 1 base and J shed 6 bases, with 23 bases lying between them. There are 17 residues in the CDR3. The germline V gene encodes CDR1 SGHDT and CDR2 YYEEEE. The CDR3 protein is CASSLFIPGRVSGEQYF. CDR3 coding DNA: TGTGCCAGCAGCTTGTTCATTCCGGGCAGGGTATCCGGCGAGCAGTACTTC.

The rearrangement uses TRBV27 and TRBJ2-1; 13 bases align to TRBD2. CDR3 size: 16 residues. Germline CDR1 reads MNHEY; CDR2 reads SMNVEV (reference sequence). V lost 6 bases and J lost 7; bases outside the gene matches: 9. CDR3 sequence: CASSERLAGGRNEQFF. DNA for the CDR3: TGTGCCAGCAGCGAGAGACTAGCGGGGGGAAGGAATGAGCAGTTCTTC.

This clone was seen a handful of times. V is TRBV18 and J is TRBJ1-1, with 11 bases identical to TRBD1. V shed 2 bases, J shed 4 bases, and the junction held 3 bases outside the gene matches. The germline V gene encodes CDR1 KGHSH and CDR2 LQKENI. The CDR3 is made up of 15 amino acids. CDR3 nucleotides: TGTGCCAGCTCACCAGGACAGGGGGCGTTCACTGAAGCTTTCTTT. Translating it yields CASSPGQGAFTEAFF.

The chain links TRBV2 to TRBJ2-7; 9 bases are a match to TRBD1. The CDR3 consists of 14 residues. Germline V lookup: CDR1 SNHLY, CDR2 FYNNEI. Unmatched junction bases numbered 4, after V lost 4 bases and J lost 3 bases. CDR3 loop: CASSADRGFYEQYF. CDR3 bases: TGTGCCAGCAGTGCTGACAGGGGGTTCTACGAGCAGTACTTC.

DNA of the CDR3: TGTGCCAGCAGCTTACGCCAGGGGGCCGGGGCCAACGTCCTGACTTTC. Translated: CASSLRQGAGANVLTF. The chain has TRBV7-2 and TRBJ2-6; 8 bases align to TRBD1. The length of the CDR3 is 16 residues. Trimming took 2 bases from V and 4 from J; bases not matched to a gene: 4. Germline-derived CDR1 and CDR2 are SGHTA and FQGNSA.

The chain has TRBV7-7 and TRBJ2-7; D remains unclear. The germline V gene has CDR1 SSHAT and CDR2 FNYEAQ (reference sequence). Trimming removed 5 bases at V and 3 bases at J, with 8 bases between. The CDR3 contains 12 residues. The CDR3 sequence is CASSAADYEQYF. CDR3 in DNA: TGTGCCAGCAGCGCCGCAGACTACGAGCAGTACTTC.

The chain uses TRBV18 and TRBJ1-6, with a weak D call TRBD1 (6 bases). Looked up from germline, CDR1 is KGHSH and CDR2 is LQKENI. The ends were cut back, 0 bases at V and 9 bases at J, with 12 bases in the middle. The length of the CDR3 is 15 residues. The CDR3 coding sequence is TGTGCCAGCTCACCACCGTCGCAGGGGATTTCACCCCTCCACTTT. Translating gives CASSPPSQGISPLHF.

This chain joins TRBV2 and TRBJ2-7, with a possible D match to TRBD1 (5 bases). Deletions cut 7 bases from V and 2 bases from J, with 9 bases between. CDR1 and CDR2 from the germline V gene are SNHLY and FYNNEI. This CDR3 comprises 12 residues. In DNA form, the CDR3 reads TGTGCCAGCACCAGGGAAACCTACGAGCAGTACTTC. This translates into CASTRETYEQYF.

The sample holds a few counts of this clone. The genes are TRBV7-8 and TRBJ1-1; D possibly corresponds to TRBD1 (6 bases). The ends were cut back, 5 bases at V and 1 base at J, with 8 bases in the middle. The V gene's germline CDR1 is SGHVS and CDR2 FQNEAQ. The CDR3 totals 13 residues. CDR3: CASSQDRNTEAFF. The CDR3 nucleotides are TGTGCCAGCAGCCAGGACAGGAACACTGAAGCTTTCTTT.

This chain uses TRBV27 with TRBJ2-1; tentative D call: TRBD2 (5 bases). CDR1 and CDR2 (germline): MNHEY, SMNVEV (reference sequence). The CDR3 is 15 amino acids. Deletions cut 5 bases from V and 2 bases from J, with 13 bases between. The DNA for the CDR3 is TGTGCCAGCAGTCCTCCGGGGTGGCCCTACAATGAGCAGTTCTTC. It translates to CASSPPGWPYNEQFF.

There are a few counts of this clone. This chain links TRBV7-6 with TRBJ2-1, with TRBD1 matching 11 bases. The germline gives CDR1 SGHVS, CDR2 FNYEAQ. Unmatched junction bases numbered 6, after V lost 5 bases and J lost 3 bases. The CDR3 loop spans 16 amino acids. The DNA of the CDR3 is TGTGCCAGCAGCAATTACGGGACAGGGGGCTACAATGAGCAGTTCTTC. This codes for CASSNYGTGGYNEQFF.

This clone was recorded at least ten times. The chain carries TRBV27 and TRBJ2-2; TRBD1 matches at 9 bases. V trimming: 8 bases; J trimming: 4 bases; junction bases outside the gene matches: 11. CDR3 length equals 16 residues. The germline V gene encodes CDR1 MNHEY and CDR2 SMNVEV (reference sequence). CDR3 nucleotide sequence: TGTGCCAGCTGGAGGATAGGGACAGGGATCACCGGGGAGCTGTTTTTT. Amino acid sequence: CASWRIGTGITGELFF.

This clone was seen a few times. This chain uses TRBV9 with TRBJ2-1, with D uncertain. The CDR3 is 13 amino acids. Germline CDR1 and CDR2: SGDLS and YYNGEE. V lost 0 bases and J 4 bases, leaving 5 bases between the germline ends. This CDR3 reads CASSVGEYNEQFF. CDR3 bases: TGTGCCAGCAGCGTAGGAGAGTACAATGAGCAGTTCTTC.

The chain joins TRBV7-9 to TRBJ2-5, with D possibly being TRBD2 (7 bases). Trimming cost V 5 bases and J 7 bases, with 20 bases left between them. The CDR3 has 15 residues. The germline V gene encodes CDR1 SEHNR and CDR2 FQNEAQ (reference sequence). The CDR3, as DNA: TGTGCCAGCAGCCTCCGGGGGGCGTCTCTAGGGACCCAGTACTTC. Translating gives CASSLRGASLGTQYF.

CDR3 loop: CAIKLLDTQYF. CDR3 in DNA: TGTGCCATAAAGCTTTTAGATACGCAGTATTTT. The chain combines TRBV10-3 with TRBJ2-3; D unclear. There are 11 residues in the CDR3. The germline V gene encodes CDR1 ENHRY and CDR2 SYGVKD. V lost 9 bases, J lost 5 bases, and 9 bases lay in between.

This clone was picked up many times. The V gene is TRBV28, the J gene TRBJ2-7; D might be TRBD1 (5 bases). Trimming took 8 bases from V and 0 from J, leaving 14 bases between them. Germline CDR1 MDHEN, CDR2 SYDVKM. This CDR3 comprises 14 residues. The CDR3 nucleotides are TGTGCCAGCGCCACAGGATCAACCTCCTACGAGCAGTACTTC. Amino acids: CASATGSTSYEQYF.